Reported below is one T cell receptor beta chain. The antigen is undetermined. PCR involved 60 Vbeta and 13 Jbeta primers. Profiled with immunoSEQ multiplex PCR; TCRdb holds only in-frame clones, not every one. The sample contains 150,000 to 200,000 clones, roughly 70% of which appear only once. The source of the sample is a study of cytomegalovirus exposure and HLA in healthy donors. Study details: Around 180 million T cells yielded around 120 million unique TCR beta sequences in earlier analysis. Within the Caucasian-associated ancestry cluster were roughly 81% of the roughly 360 genotyped donors.

General study results and limits: A prior analysis recorded that most TCR beta V segments were productive about 87% or about 30% of the time.

The length of the CDR3 is 14 residues. Germline CDR1 is SEHNR and CDR2 is FQNEAQ (reference sequence). Trimming removed 5 bases at V and 1 base at J, with 12 bases between. This sequence originates from a woman in her twenties or thirties in good health and CMV-seronegative. The sequenced material came from PBMCs. This sequence joins TRBV7-9 and TRBJ2-7; the D is unclear. Here the CDR3 DNA reads TGTGCCAGCAGCCCGCTAGTTGGTTCCTACGAGCAGTACTTC. As protein: CASSPLVGSYEQYF.